The next 8 T cell receptor beta chains were all read from a single sample in a study of early T cells in non-severe SARS-CoV-2 infection. MiXCR, run by TCRdb on the 5' RACE reads, gives a single entry per CDR3 protein. The data contain more than 25,000 distinct CDR3 sequences, less than 6.5% of them seen just once; the ten biggest clones take up under 7%. Sequencing input: whole blood. Receptor source: an adult who was a healthcare worker with PCR-confirmed SARS-CoV-2 infection or an uninfected control (not recorded which).

In its sample, this clonotype was seen many times. The chain combines TRBV20-1 with TRBJ2-3; D may be TRBD2 (7 bases). V lost 5 bases, J lost 2 bases, and 20 bases lay in between. Germline values: CDR1 DFQATT, CDR2 SNEGSKA (reference sequence). The CDR3 sequence is 16 residues long. This chain's CDR3 is CSACGTRGGLTDTQYF. For the CDR3, the DNA is TGCAGTGCTTGTGGTACTAGGGGGGGGCTCACAGATACGCAGTATTTT.

In its sample, this clonotype was seen a few times. The chain joins TRBV6-2 or TRBV6-3 to TRBJ2-3; maybe TRBD1 (6 bases). The CDR3 contains 15 residues. The germline CDR1 and CDR2 sequences are MNHEY and SVGEGT. The ends were cut back, 0 bases at V and 1 base at J, with 8 bases in the middle. The CDR3 is CASSYSAGGTDTQYF. DNA for the CDR3: TGTGCCAGCAGTTACTCGGCAGGGGGCACAGATACGCAGTATTTT.

This clonotype was observed many times. V is TRBV30 and J is TRBJ2-1; possibly TRBD1 or TRBD2 for D (6 bases each). The germline CDR1 and CDR2 sequences are GTSNPN and SVGIG (reference sequence). CDR3 size: 12 residues. Trimming stripped 2 bases from V and 14 bases from J, with 16 bases between. CDR3 loop: CAWSHSVGGEFF. In DNA, the CDR3 is TGTGCCTGGAGTCACAGCGTGGGGGGCGAGTTCTTC.

This clonotype was seen at least ten times. The V gene is TRBV4-2, the J gene TRBJ1-6; 9 nucleotides align to TRBD1. The J segment lost 7 bases and the V segment lost 2 bases, leaving 3 bases of the junction unmatched. This CDR3 has 15 residues. Per the germline V gene, CDR1 is LGHNA and CDR2 is YNFKEQ. The CDR3 loop is CASSQPGQGNSPLHF. The CDR3 region has the DNA TGTGCCAGCAGCCAACCGGGACAGGGCAATTCACCCCTCCACTTT.

This clonotype has more than one count but fewer than ten. The chain recombines TRBV7-8 with TRBJ1-1; D remains unclear. This CDR3 is built from 15 residues. Trimming stripped 6 bases from V and 4 bases from J, with 18 bases between. Per the germline V gene, CDR1 is SGHVS and CDR2 is FQNEAQ. The CDR3 nucleotides are TGTGCCAGCAGTCTAAATTGGGTTGTTGGCACTGAAGCTTTCTTT. Its translation: CASSLNWVVGTEAFF.

The rearrangement joins TRBV6-4 to TRBJ2-3; TRBD1 agrees at 11 bases. This CDR3 region has 15 residues. V trimming: 0 bases; J trimming: 4 bases; junction bases outside the gene matches: 0. Germline lookup yields CDR1 MRHNA and CDR2 SNTAGT. CDR3 nucleotide sequence: TGTGCCAGCAGTGACTCGGGACAGGGGGCAGATACGCAGTATTTT. Encoded protein: CASSDSGQGADTQYF.

This clonotype appeared many times. The chain has TRBV19 and TRBJ1-2, with 8 nucleotides matching TRBD1. V lost 3 bases, J lost 0 bases, and 6 bases stayed unmatched. Germline V gene lookup returns CDR1 LNHDA and CDR2 SQIVND (reference sequence). The CDR3 is 16 residues long. The CDR3 protein is CASSIGQGSSNYGYTF. Written as DNA, the CDR3 is TGTGCCAGTAGTATTGGACAGGGCTCGTCTAACTATGGCTACACCTTC.

This chain connects TRBV29-1 to TRBJ2-2; 8 bases line up with TRBD1. Germline values: CDR1 SQVTM, CDR2 ANQGSEA. V dropped 7 bases and J dropped 5; count of bases not matched to a gene: 9. This CDR3 contains 14 residues. DNA for the CDR3: TGCAGCGCTTTGGACAGGGCGGGGACCGGGGAGCTGTTTTTT. This codes for CSALDRAGTGELFF.